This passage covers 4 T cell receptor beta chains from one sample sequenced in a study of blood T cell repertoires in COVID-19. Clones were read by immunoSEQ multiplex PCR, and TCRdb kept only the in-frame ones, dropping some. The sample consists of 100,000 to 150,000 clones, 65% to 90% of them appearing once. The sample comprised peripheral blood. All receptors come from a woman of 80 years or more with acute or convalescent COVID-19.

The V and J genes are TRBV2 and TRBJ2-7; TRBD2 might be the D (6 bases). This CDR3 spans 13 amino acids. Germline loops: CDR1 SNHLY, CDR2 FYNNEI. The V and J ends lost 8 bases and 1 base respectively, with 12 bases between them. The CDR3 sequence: CASVSGLSYEQYF. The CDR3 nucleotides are TGTGCCAGCGTCTCGGGACTGTCCTACGAGCAGTACTTC.

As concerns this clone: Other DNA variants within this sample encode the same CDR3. CDR3 residues: CSASARINQPQHF. CDR3 DNA: TGCAGTGCTAGTGCGCGGATTAATCAGCCCCAGCATTTT. The chain recombines TRBV20-1 with TRBJ1-5; D gene ambiguous. Trimming took off 3 bases at V and 4 bases at J, with 10 bases between the two ends. Germline lookup yields CDR1 DFQATT and CDR2 SNEGSKA (reference sequence). The CDR3 is made up of 13 amino acids.

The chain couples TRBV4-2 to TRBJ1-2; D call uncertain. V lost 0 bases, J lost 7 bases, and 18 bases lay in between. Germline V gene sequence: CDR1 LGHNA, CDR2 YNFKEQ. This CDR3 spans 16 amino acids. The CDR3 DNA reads TGTGCCAGCAGCCAAGAGGGCATGGTAAGCCCTGGTGGCTACACCTTC. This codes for CASSQEGMVSPGGYTF.

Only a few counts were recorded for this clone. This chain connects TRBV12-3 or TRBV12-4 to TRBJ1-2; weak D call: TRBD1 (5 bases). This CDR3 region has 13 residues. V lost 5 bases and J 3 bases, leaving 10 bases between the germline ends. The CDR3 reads CASSLGGDYGYTF. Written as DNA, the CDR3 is TGTGCCAGCAGTCTGGGGGGGGACTATGGCTACACCTTC.